These T cell receptor beta chains were read from a single sample in a study of lymphopenia after photon versus proton radiotherapy. Here immunoSEQ multiplex PCR was the method, and the copy in TCRdb shows in-frame clones only, minus some. Among tens of thousands of clones, roughly 84% were seen once, and the ten largest hold approximately 10%. The sequencing used peripheral blood, collected from a patient treated with proton-based radiotherapy. The receptors derive from a woman between 70 and 85 years old with pancreatic cancer. Some clones in this sample may be carry-over from other donors' samples. Each CDR3 is given with its conserved first and last residue. D genes are given only for firm matches. Clone size appears in some rows only: once, few, many, or a class for an expanded clone.

length: 14; size: .; V: TRBV5-4; D: .; J: TRBJ1-5; DNA: TGTGCCAGCAGCTTGTTCGGCCCAAATCAGCCCCAGCATTTT; CDR3: CASSLFGPNQPQHF
length: 15; size: .; V: TRBV9; D: TRBD2; J: TRBJ2-7; DNA: TGTGCCAGCAGCCCCGGAGGCGGGAGGGCCTACGAGCAGTACTTC; CDR3: CASSPGGGRAYEQYF
length: 15; size: .; V: TRBV9; D: TRBD1; J: TRBJ1-2; DNA: TGTGCCAGCAGCGTTTCGCCCGGGACAGGCTATGGCTACACCTTC; CDR3: CASSVSPGTGYGYTF
length: 13; size: few; V: TRBV2; D: .; J: TRBJ2-1; DNA: TGTGCCAGCAAGGGGGACCTTAACAATGAGCAGTTCTTC; CDR3: CASKGDLNNEQFF
length: 13; size: .; V: TRBV6-4; D: .; J: TRBJ2-1; DNA: TGTGCCAGCAGTGACTCGGAATACAATGAGCAGTTCTTC; CDR3: CASSDSEYNEQFF
length: 12; size: .; V: TRBV7-9; D: .; J: TRBJ2-7; DNA: TGTGCCAGCAGTATAACCCATGACGAGCAGTACTTC; CDR3: CASSITHDEQYF
length: 15; size: .; V: TRBV9; D: TRBD1; J: TRBJ1-3; DNA: TGTGCCAGCAGCCCCCCCTGGGACAGGGGAGATGCCATATATTTT; CDR3: CASSPPWDRGDAIYF
length: 13; size: .; V: TRBV5-1; D: .; J: TRBJ1-2; DNA: TGCGCCAGCAGCTTGGACGGCCAGTATGGCTACACCTTC; CDR3: CASSLDGQYGYTF
length: 14; size: .; V: TRBV2; D: .; J: TRBJ1-1; DNA: TGTGCCAGCAGTGCCCTCTCCGTGAACACTGAAGCTTTCTTT; CDR3: CASSALSVNTEAFF
length: 15; size: .; V: TRBV7-9; D: TRBD1; J: TRBJ2-7; DNA: TGTGCCAGCAGCTTAGACGGGACAGCCACCTACGAGCAGTACTTC; CDR3: CASSLDGTATYEQYF
length: 15; size: .; V: TRBV15; D: .; J: TRBJ2-5; DNA: TGTGCCACCAGCAGAGAAGGAGGGCATCAAGAGACCCAGTACTTC; CDR3: CATSREGGHQETQYF
length: 14; size: .; V: TRBV5-3; D: .; J: TRBJ2-7; DNA: TGTGCCAGAAGCGACCCGGGACTTTGTTACGAGCAGTACTTC; CDR3: CARSDPGLCYEQYF
length: 15; size: .; V: TRBV19; D: TRBD1; J: TRBJ2-5; DNA: TGTGCCAGTAGTATCCGGGACAGGGACCAAGAGACCCAGTACTTC; CDR3: CASSIRDRDQETQYF
length: 14; size: .; V: TRBV30; D: .; J: TRBJ2-3; DNA: TGTGCCTGGAGTACCCACAGCGGCCCCGATACGCAGTATTTT; CDR3: CAWSTHSGPDTQYF
length: 16; size: .; V: TRBV5-1; D: TRBD2; J: TRBJ2-2; DNA: TGCGCCAGCAGCGAAACCGGGAGGGCCAGTAACGGGGAGCTGTTTTTT; CDR3: CASSETGRASNGELFF
length: 14; size: .; V: TRBV5-4; D: .; J: TRBJ1-1; DNA: TGTGCCAGCAGCTTGGGGCCCTCGGTCACTGAAGCTTTCTTT; CDR3: CASSLGPSVTEAFF
length: 16; size: .; V: TRBV5-1; D: TRBD2; J: TRBJ2-1; DNA: TGCGCCAGCAGCTTGGAGGGTAGCGGGGGTGACAATGAGCAGTTCTTC; CDR3: CASSLEGSGGDNEQFF
length: 14; size: .; V: TRBV6-1; D: .; J: TRBJ1-5; DNA: TGTGCCAGCAAATACAGGGATGGCAATCAGCCCCAGCATTTT; CDR3: CASKYRDGNQPQHF